This entry lists 7 T cell receptor beta chains sequenced from one sample in a study of blood T cell repertoires in COVID-19 (TCRdb year 2020). Receptor libraries were prepared by the immunoSEQ multiplex PCR assay. TCRdb obtained this table from immuneACCESS and retained in-frame rearrangements with V and J assigned. These tables miss some clones; where compared with another copy, unresolved V genes account for less than half of the shortfall, and the remainder is unexplained. This sample holds over 200,000 clones; approximately 80% were observed only once. Of the sample, 25% to 35% falls within the top ten clones. The sample taken for sequencing was peripheral blood. The source of these receptors is a man aged 40-55 years with acute or convalescent COVID-19.

The V gene is TRBV27, the J gene TRBJ1-4; 9 bases agree with TRBD1. The length of the CDR3 is 16 residues. CDR1 MNHEY and CDR2 SMNVEV come from the germline V gene (reference sequence). The ends lost 4 bases at V and 7 bases at J; junction bases unmatched: 10. Written as DNA, the CDR3 is TGTGCCAGCAGTTCCACCGGGACAGGGCTTTTTGAAAAACTGTTTTTT. It translates to CASSSTGTGLFEKLFF.

The chain carries TRBV7-9 and TRBJ1-6, with D possibly being TRBD1 (6 bases). Per the germline V gene, CDR1 is SEHNR and CDR2 is FQNEAQ (reference sequence). The CDR3 sequence is 15 residues long. Trimming removed 5 bases at V and 5 bases at J, with 13 bases between. CDR3 loop: CASSVGGANNSPLHF. CDR3 DNA sequence: TGTGCCAGCAGCGTCGGGGGGGCCAATAATTCACCCCTCCACTTT.

The gene calls are TRBV7-9 and TRBJ2-1; no clear D gene. Germline V gene data show CDR1 as SEHNR and CDR2 as FQNEAQ (reference sequence). Trimming cost V 5 bases and J 6 bases, with 8 bases left between them. The CDR3 has 12 residues. The CDR3: CASSPSGNEQFF. DNA for the CDR3: TGTGCCAGCAGCCCCTCGGGCAATGAGCAGTTCTTC. The full variable domain, its missing parts supplied by reference TRBV7-9 and TRBJ2-1, is DTGVSQNPRHKITKRGQNVTFRCDPISEHNRLYWYRQTLGQGPEFLTYFQNEAQLEKSRLLSDRFSAERPKGSFSTLEIQRTEQGDSAMYLCASSPSGNEQFFGPGTRLTVL.

CDR3 amino acids: CASGSRTEVGQPQHF. In DNA, the CDR3 is TGTGCTAGTGGTTCTCGGACGGAGGTGGGTCAGCCCCAGCATTTT. This chain uses TRBV12-5 with TRBJ1-5; D uncertain. The CDR3 is 15 amino acids. Per the germline V gene, CDR1 is LGHNT and CDR2 is FRNRAP. Deletions cut 4 bases from V and 6 bases from J, with 16 bases between. The full variable domain, completed using reference TRBV12-5 and TRBJ1-5, is DARVTQTPRHKVTEMGQEVTMRCQPILGHNTVFWYRQTMMQGLELLAYFRNRAPLDDSGMPKDRFSAEMPDATLATLKIQPSEPRDSAVYFCASGSRTEVGQPQHFGDGTRLSIL.

The J gene is TRBJ1-2, the V gene TRBV19; tentatively, D is TRBD1 (6 bases). Germline V gene sequence: CDR1 LNHDA, CDR2 SQIVND (reference sequence). The V end was cut by 10 bases, the J end by 7 bases, with 22 bases between. The length of the CDR3 is 14 residues. CDR3 in amino acids: CATSIWSRGSGYTF. The CDR3 bases are TGTGCCACCAGTATATGGTCCAGGGGAAGTGGCTACACCTTC. Complete variable domain (other parts from reference TRBV19 and TRBJ1-2): DGGITQSPKYLFRKEGQNVTLSCEQNLNHDAMYWYRQDPGQGLRLIYYSQIVNDFQKGDIAEGYSVSREKKESFPLTVTSAQKNPTAFYLCATSIWSRGSGYTFGSGTRLTVV.

The chain joins TRBV6-2 or TRBV6-3 to TRBJ2-7; tentative D call: TRBD2 (5 bases). Germline lookup yields CDR1 MNHEY and CDR2 SVGEGT. CDR3 length: 14 residues. V shed 1 base and J shed 3 bases, with 10 bases lying between them. In nucleotides, the CDR3 is TGTGCCAGCAGTTACTGGGGAGAAGTCTACGAGCAGTACTTC. It specifies CASSYWGEVYEQYF.

This clone turned up a few times. This chain joins TRBV5-8 and TRBJ2-3; possibly TRBD1 for D (6 bases). The CDR3 contains 14 residues. Germline CDR1 and CDR2: SGHTS and YDEGEE. Trimming pared 1 base from V and 3 bases from J, leaving 9 bases between. The CDR3 bases are TGTGCCAGCAGCTTGCTTGGGACAACAGATACGCAGTATTTT. Translating it yields CASSLLGTTDTQYF. The full variable domain, in which reference TRBV5-8 and TRBJ2-3 provide the parts outside the CDR3, is EAGVTQSPTHLIKTRGQQATLRCSPISGHTSVYWYQQALGLGLQFLLWYDEGEERNRGNFPPRFSGRQFPNYSSELNVNALELEDSALYLCASSLLGTTDTQYFGPGTRLTVL.